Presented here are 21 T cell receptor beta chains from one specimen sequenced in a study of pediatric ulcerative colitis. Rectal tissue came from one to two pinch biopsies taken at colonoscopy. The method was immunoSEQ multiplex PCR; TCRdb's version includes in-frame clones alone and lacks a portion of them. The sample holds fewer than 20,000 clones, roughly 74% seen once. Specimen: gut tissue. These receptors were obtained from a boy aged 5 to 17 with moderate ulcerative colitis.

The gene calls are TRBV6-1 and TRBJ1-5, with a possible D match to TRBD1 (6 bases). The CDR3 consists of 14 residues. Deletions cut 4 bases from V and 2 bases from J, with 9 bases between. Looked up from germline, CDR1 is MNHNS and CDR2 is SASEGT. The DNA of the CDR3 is TGTGCCAGCAGTGTACCAGGGGGCAATCAGCCCCAGCATTTT. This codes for CASSVPGGNQPQHF.

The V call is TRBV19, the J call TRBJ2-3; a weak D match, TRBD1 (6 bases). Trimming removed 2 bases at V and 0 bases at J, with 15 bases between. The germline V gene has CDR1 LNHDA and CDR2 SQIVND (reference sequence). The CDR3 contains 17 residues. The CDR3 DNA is TGTGCCAGTAGTATATTCGCGTCAGGACAGAGCACAGATACGCAGTATTTT. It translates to CASSIFASGQSTDTQYF.

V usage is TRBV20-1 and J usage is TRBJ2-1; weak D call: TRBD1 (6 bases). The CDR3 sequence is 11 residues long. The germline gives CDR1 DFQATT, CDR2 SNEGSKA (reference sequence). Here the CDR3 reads CRAGAGNEQFF. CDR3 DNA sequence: TGCAGAGCAGGGGCGGGTAATGAGCAGTTCTTC.

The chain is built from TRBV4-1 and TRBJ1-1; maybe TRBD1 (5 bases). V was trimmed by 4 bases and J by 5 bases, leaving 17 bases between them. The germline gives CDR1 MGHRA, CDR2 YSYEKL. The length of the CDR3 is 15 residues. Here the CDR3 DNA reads TGCGCCAGCAGCCTCGGCCGGGGGGACGTGACTGAAGCTTTCTTT. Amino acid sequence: CASSLGRGDVTEAFF.

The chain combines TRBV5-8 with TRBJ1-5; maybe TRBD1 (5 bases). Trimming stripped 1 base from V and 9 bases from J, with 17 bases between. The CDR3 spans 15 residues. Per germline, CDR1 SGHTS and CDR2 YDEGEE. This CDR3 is CASSLIGASGRPQHF. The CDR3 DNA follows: TGTGCCAGCAGCTTGATAGGGGCCTCCGGACGGCCCCAGCATTTT.

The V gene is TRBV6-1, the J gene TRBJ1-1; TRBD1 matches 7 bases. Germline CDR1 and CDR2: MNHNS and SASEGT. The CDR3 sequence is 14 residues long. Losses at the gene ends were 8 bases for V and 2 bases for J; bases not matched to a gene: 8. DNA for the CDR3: TGTGCCAGCCCCGACCGGGACAGAAACACTGAAGCTTTCTTT. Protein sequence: CASPDRDRNTEAFF.

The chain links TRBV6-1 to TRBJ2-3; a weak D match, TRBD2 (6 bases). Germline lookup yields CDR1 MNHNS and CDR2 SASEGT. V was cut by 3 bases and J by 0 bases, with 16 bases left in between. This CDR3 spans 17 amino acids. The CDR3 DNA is TGTGCCAGCAGTGACATAGGAGGCGGGGTTAGCACAGATACGCAGTATTTT. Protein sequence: CASSDIGGGVSTDTQYF.

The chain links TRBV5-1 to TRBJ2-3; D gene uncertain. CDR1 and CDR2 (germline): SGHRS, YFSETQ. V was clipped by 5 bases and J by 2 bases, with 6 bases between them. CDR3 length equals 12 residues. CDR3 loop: CASRLNTDTQYF. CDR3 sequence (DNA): TGCGCCAGCAGGCTCAACACAGATACGCAGTATTTT.

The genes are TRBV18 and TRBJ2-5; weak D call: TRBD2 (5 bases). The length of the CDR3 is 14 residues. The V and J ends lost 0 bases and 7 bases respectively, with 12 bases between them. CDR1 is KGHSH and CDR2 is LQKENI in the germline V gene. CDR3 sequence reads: CASSPPSGFGTQYF. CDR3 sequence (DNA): TGTGCCAGCTCACCACCGTCGGGGTTCGGGACCCAGTACTTC.

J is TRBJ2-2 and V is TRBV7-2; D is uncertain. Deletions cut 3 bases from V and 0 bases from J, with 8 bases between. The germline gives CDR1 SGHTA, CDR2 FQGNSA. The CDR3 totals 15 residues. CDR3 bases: TGTGCCAGCAGCTTCGTAGGGCCGAACACCGGGGAGCTGTTTTTT. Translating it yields CASSFVGPNTGELFF.

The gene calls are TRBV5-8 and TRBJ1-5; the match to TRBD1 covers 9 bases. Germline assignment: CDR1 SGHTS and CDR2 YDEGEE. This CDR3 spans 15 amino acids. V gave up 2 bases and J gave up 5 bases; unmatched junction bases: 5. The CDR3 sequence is CASSFTGGQHQPQHF. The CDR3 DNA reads TGTGCCAGCAGCTTTACAGGGGGCCAGCATCAGCCCCAGCATTTT.

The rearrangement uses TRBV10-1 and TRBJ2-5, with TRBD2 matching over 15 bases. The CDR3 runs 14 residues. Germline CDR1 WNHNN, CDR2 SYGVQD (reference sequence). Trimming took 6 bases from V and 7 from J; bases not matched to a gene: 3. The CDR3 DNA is TGCGCCAGCAGCGCGGGACTAGCGGGGGGGACCCAGTACTTC. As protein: CASSAGLAGGTQYF.

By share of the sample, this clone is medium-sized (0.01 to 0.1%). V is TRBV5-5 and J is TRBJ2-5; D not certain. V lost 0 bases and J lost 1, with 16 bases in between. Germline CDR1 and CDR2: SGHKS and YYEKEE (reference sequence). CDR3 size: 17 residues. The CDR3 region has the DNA TGTGCCAGCAGCTTGGTAGACCTGGGGATCCGCCAAGAGACCCAGTACTTC. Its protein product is CASSLVDLGIRQETQYF.

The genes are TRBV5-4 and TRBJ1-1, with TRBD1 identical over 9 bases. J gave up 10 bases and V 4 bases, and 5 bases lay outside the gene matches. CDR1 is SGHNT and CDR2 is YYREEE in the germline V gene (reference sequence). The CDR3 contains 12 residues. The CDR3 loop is CASSTDRGIAFF. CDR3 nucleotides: TGTGCCAGCAGCACAGACAGGGGGATAGCTTTCTTT.

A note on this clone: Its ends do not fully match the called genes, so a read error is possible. The CDR3 here is CASSLGLGQGLANSPLHF. The CDR3 region has the DNA TGTGCCAGCAGTTTGGGCCTGGGACAGGGGCTGGCTAATTCACCCCTCCACTTT. This chain uses TRBV5-6 with TRBJ1-6; 10 nucleotides agree with TRBD1. Germline-derived CDR1 and CDR2 are SGHDT and YYEEEE. The CDR3 contains 18 residues.

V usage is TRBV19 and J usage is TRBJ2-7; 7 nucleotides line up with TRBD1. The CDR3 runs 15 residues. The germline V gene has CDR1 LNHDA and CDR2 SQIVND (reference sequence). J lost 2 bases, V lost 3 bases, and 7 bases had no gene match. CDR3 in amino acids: CASSITLQGAYEQYF. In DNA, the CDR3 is TGTGCCAGTAGTATTACCCTGCAGGGGGCCTACGAGCAGTACTTC.

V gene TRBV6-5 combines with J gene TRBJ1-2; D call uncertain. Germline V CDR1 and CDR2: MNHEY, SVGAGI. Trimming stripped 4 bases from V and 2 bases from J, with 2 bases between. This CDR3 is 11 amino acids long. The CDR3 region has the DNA TGTGCCAGCAGTTCCAACTATGGCTACACCTTC. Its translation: CASSSNYGYTF.

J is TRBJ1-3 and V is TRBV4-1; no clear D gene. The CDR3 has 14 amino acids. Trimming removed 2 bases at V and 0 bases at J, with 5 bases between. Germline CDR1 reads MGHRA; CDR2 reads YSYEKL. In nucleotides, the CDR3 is TGCGCCAGCAGCCAACCAGGCTCTGGAAACACCATATATTTT. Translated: CASSQPGSGNTIYF.

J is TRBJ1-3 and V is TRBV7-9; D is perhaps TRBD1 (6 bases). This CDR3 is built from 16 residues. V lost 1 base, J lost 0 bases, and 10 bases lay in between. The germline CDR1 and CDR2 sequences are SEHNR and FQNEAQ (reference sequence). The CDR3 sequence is CASSLGRDTSGNTIYF. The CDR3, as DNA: TGTGCCAGCAGCTTAGGTAGGGACACCTCTGGAAACACCATATATTTT.

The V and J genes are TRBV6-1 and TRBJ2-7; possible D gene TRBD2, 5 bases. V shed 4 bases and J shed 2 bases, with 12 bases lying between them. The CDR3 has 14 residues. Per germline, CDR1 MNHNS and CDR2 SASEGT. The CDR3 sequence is CASSGLTGTYEQYF. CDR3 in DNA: TGTGCCAGCAGTGGACTCACCGGGACCTACGAGCAGTACTTC.

For the CDR3, the DNA is TGTGCCAGCAGCTTAGTTGGCGGGACCTCCTACAATGAGCAGTTCTTC. As protein: CASSLVGGTSYNEQFF. The V call is TRBV11-2, the J call TRBJ2-1, with D possibly being TRBD2 (6 bases). V was cut by 1 base and J by 0 bases, with 10 bases left in between. There are 16 residues in the CDR3. Germline CDR1 reads SGHAT; CDR2 reads FQNNGV.